This TCR beta chain was observed in a study of CD8 T cells in Susac syndrome. Reverse transcription of roughly 0.5 to 1 ug RNA used random hexamers. TCRdb analysed the immunoSEQ multiplex PCR reads with MiXCR anew, one entry per CDR3 protein. The sample holds about 60,000 distinct CDR3 sequences, just over 90% seen once. The CDR3 loop spans 20 amino acids. Trimming removed 0 bases from V and 0 bases from J, with 21 bases in between. The clonotype comes from a human donor in good health. The V gene is TRBV23-1, the J gene TRBJ1-3; no firm D call. TRBV23-1 counts as an open reading frame of uncertain function. The sequencing sample was made of CD8+ T cells from PBMCs. Here the CDR3 reads CASSQSLTDSWSLSGNTIYF. The CDR3 DNA sequence: TGCGCCAGCAGTCAATCGTTAACAGATTCTTGGTCGCTCTCTGGAAACACCATATATTTT.